The sequence of this T cell receptor (beta chain) was determined in a study of beta chain features in type 1 diabetes. Study results and caveats: Patients with type 1 diabetes carried fewer insertions and had more deletions at their VDJ junctions. Moderately but significantly shorter TCRB CDR3s were found in Type 1 diabetes patients in all four CD4+ subsets. A greater similarity of naive, central memory and Treg TCRB repertoires was seen among patients than among healthy donors.

The investigators reverse transcribed all of the isolated RNA, so they sequenced expressed TCRB transcripts. Profiled with immunoSEQ multiplex PCR; TCRdb holds only in-frame clones, not every one. The sample consists of 200,000 to 250,000 clones, roughly 16% of them appearing once. The V gene's germline CDR1 is SGHTA and CDR2 FQGNSA. Trimming at V came to 5 bases and at J to 0 bases, leaving 5 bases not matched to a gene. The CDR3 is made up of 15 amino acids. Naive, central memory, regulatory and stem cell-like memory cells within the CD4+ compartment were sorted using CD45RO/CCR7/CD25/CD127/CD95/CD27. Each sorted fraction was over 95% pure. On this clone: The antigen remains undetermined.

V and J are TRBV7-2 and TRBJ2-3; 7 nucleotides agree with TRBD2. The specimen was naive CD4+ T cells from blood. The clonotype originates from a young man with type 1 diabetes. The CDR3 spells CASSPGTTSTDTQYF. The CDR3 DNA reads as TGTGCCAGCAGCCCAGGGACTACTAGCACAGATACGCAGTATTTT.